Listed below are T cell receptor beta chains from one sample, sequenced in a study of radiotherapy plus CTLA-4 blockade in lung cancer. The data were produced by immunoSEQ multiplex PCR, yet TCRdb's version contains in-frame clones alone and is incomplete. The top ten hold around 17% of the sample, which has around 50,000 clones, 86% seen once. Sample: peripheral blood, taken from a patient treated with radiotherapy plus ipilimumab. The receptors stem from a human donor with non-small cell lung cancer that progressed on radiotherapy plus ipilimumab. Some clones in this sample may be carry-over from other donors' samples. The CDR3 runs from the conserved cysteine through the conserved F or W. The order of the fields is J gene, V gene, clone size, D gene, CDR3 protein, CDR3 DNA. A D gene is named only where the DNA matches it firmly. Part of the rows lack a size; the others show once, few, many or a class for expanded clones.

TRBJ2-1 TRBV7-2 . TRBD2 CASSSKRGGRWNEQFF TGTGCCAGCAGCTCCAAGCGGGGGGGCCGTTGGAATGAGCAGTTCTTC
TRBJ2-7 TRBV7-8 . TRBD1 CASSPRTGGGQYF TGTGCCAGCAGCCCACGGACAGGGGGAGGGCAGTACTTC
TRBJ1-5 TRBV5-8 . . CASSFLGTFTSNQPQHF TGTGCCAGCAGCTTTTTAGGGACATTTACTAGCAATCAGCCCCAGCATTTT
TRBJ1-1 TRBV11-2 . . CASSLGWGDTEAFF TGTGCCAGCAGCTTAGGATGGGGGGACACTGAAGCTTTCTTT
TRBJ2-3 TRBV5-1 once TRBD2 CASSLDPAGGSTDTQYF TGCGCCAGCAGCTTGGACCCAGCGGGAGGTAGCACAGATACGCAGTATTTT
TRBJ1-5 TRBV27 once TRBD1 CASSRDSGYNQPQHF TGTGCCAGCAGTAGGGACAGCGGTTACAATCAGCCCCAGCATTTT
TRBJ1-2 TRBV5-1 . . CASSLVFQAPGYTF TGCGCCAGCAGCTTGGTTTTCCAGGCTCCAGGCTACACCTTC
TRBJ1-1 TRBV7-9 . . CASRLGGWNTEAFF TGTGCCAGCAGATTGGGAGGGTGGAACACTGAAGCTTTCTTT
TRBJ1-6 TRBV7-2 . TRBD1 CASSPGQLNSPLHF TGTGCCAGCAGCCCGGGACAGCTAAATTCACCCCTCCACTTT
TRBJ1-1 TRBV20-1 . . CSLTGGTEAFF TGCAGTCTGACGGGGGGAACTGAAGCTTTCTTT
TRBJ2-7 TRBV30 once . CAWTTTAYEQYF TGTGCCTGGACCACGACAGCTTACGAGCAGTACTTC
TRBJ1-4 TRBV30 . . CAWSVRAGANEKLFF TGTGCCTGGAGTGTAAGGGCAGGGGCTAATGAAAAACTGTTTTTT
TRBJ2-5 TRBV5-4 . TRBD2 CASSLTSAETQYF TGTGCCAGCAGCCTGACTAGCGCGGAGACCCAGTACTTC
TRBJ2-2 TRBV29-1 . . CSVEGGHTGELFF TGCAGCGTTGAGGGGGGGCACACCGGGGAGCTGTTTTTT
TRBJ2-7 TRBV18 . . CASSPLEGTYEQYF TGTGCCAGCTCACCGTTGGAGGGGACCTACGAGCAGTACTTC
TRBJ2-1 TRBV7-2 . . CASSVHFEQFF TGTGCCAGCAGCGTCCATTTTGAGCAGTTCTTC
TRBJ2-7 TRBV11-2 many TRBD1 CASSQTGGTREQYF TGTGCCAGCAGCCAGACAGGGGGAACCCGCGAGCAGTACTTC
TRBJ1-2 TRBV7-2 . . CARTEGGGYTF TGTGCGCGGACCGAGGGTGGCGGCTACACCTTC
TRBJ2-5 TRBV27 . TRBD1 CASSSGTGSAETQYF TGTGCCAGCAGTTCTGGGACAGGGTCTGCAGAGACCCAGTACTTC
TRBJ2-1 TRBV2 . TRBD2 CASRGPSLVAGVSNEQFF TGTGCCAGCAGGGGACCCTCCTTAGTAGCGGGAGTTAGCAATGAGCAGTTCTTC
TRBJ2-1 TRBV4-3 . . CASSLDRVVYNEQFF TGCGCCAGCAGCCTCGACAGAGTGGTCTACAATGAGCAGTTCTTC
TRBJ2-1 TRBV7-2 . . CASSLRGSYNEQFF TGTGCCAGCAGCTTACGGGGGAGCTACAATGAGCAGTTCTTC
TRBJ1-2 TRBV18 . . CASSPISRSRGDHYGYTF TGTGCCAGCTCACCAATTTCGAGATCCAGGGGCGACCACTATGGCTACACCTTC
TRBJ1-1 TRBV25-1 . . CASSEYGAGSSSAFF TGTGCCAGCAGTGAATATGGGGCAGGGTCCTCGTCCGCTTTCTTT
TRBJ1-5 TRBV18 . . CASSPRSLGGGYQPQHF TGTGCCAGCTCACCACGATCTTTAGGCGGCGGTTATCAGCCCCAGCATTTT
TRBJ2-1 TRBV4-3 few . CASSPSAGREYNEQFF TGCGCCAGCAGCCCGTCTGCCGGCAGGGAATACAATGAGCAGTTCTTC
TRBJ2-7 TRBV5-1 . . CASSLIDSSYEQYF TGCGCCAGCAGCTTGATCGACAGCTCCTACGAGCAGTACTTC
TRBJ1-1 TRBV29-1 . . CSVGETGSTEAFF TGCAGCGTTGGGGAGACCGGGTCCACTGAAGCTTTCTTT
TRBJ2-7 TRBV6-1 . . CASSRLPQGPYEQYF TGTGCCAGCAGCCGATTGCCCCAGGGTCCCTACGAGCAGTACTTC
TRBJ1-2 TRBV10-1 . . CAQGFGYTF TGCGCGCAGGGTTTTGGCTACACCTTC
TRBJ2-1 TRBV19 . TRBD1 CASSIADRGFYNEQFF TGTGCCAGTAGTATTGCCGACAGGGGATTCTACAATGAGCAGTTCTTC
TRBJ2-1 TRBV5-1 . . CASSQQGTYYNEQFF TGCGCCAGCAGCCAACAGGGGACTTACTACAATGAGCAGTTCTTC
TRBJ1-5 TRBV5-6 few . CARGEGEIQPQHF TGTGCCAGAGGGGAGGGGGAAATTCAGCCCCAGCATTTT
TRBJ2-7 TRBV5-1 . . CASSLLQFSGRGYEQYF TGCGCCAGCAGCTTACTCCAATTTAGCGGTCGCGGCTACGAGCAGTACTTC
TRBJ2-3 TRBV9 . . CASSGSGSTDTQYF TGTGCCAGCAGCGGTAGCGGTAGCACAGATACGCAGTATTTT
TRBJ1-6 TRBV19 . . CASHRRMGGDSPLHF TGTGCCAGCCACCGGCGGATGGGAGGTGATTCACCCCTCCACTTT
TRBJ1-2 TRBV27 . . CASSWRVGEPLYGYTF TGTGCCAGCAGTTGGAGGGTGGGCGAGCCCCTCTATGGCTACACCTTC